These 24 T cell receptor beta chains came from one sample sequenced in a study of T cells after yellow fever vaccination. MiXCR was run by TCRdb on the 5' RACE reads, yielding one entry per CDR3 protein. There are 500,000 to 650,000 distinct CDR3 sequences in the sample; less than 20% occur only once, and 17% lies in the top ten. Sample: PBMCs, taken around 5 days after the first yellow fever vaccination. Source of these receptors: a man between 18 and 29 years old who received the YFV17D yellow fever vaccine.

This clonotype was seen a few times. The chain has TRBV7-8 and TRBJ1-5, with TRBD1 matching 7 bases. Germline V lookup: CDR1 SGHVS, CDR2 FQNEAQ. This CDR3 region has 17 residues. The V segment lost 3 bases and the J segment 0 bases; nucleotides outside the gene matches: 8. The CDR3 DNA reads as TGTGCCAGCAGCTTCGGCCAGGGGGAGTATAGCAATCAGCCCCAGCATTTT. Amino acids: CASSFGQGEYSNQPQHF.

The DNA of the CDR3 is TGCGCCAGCAGCCAAGGTGTCGACAAGGGTGGACAGCCCCAGCATTTT. Protein: CASSQGVDKGGQPQHF. This chain uses TRBV4-3 with TRBJ1-5; D is undetermined. CDR3 size: 16 residues. V lost 1 base to trimming and J lost 7 bases, with 17 bases between them. Germline assignment: CDR1 LGHNA and CDR2 YSLEER.

This clonotype was counted between two and nine times. The V call is TRBV29-1, the J call TRBJ1-2; 7 bases line up with TRBD1. The CDR3 has 13 residues. Germline CDR1 reads SQVTM; CDR2 reads ANQGSEA. V shed 7 bases, J shed 3 bases, and the junction held 8 bases outside the gene matches. The CDR3 coding sequence is TGCAGCGCAAAGACAGGGCCTTACTATGGCTACACCTTC. Its protein is CSAKTGPYYGYTF.

The V call is TRBV20-1, the J call TRBJ2-7; TRBD1 matches 8 bases. Germline V gene lookup returns CDR1 DFQATT and CDR2 SNEGSKA (reference sequence). The CDR3 has 19 residues. V lost 5 bases, J lost 0 bases, and 21 bases stayed unmatched. The CDR3: CSAGTVPGQVRQSSYEQYF. CDR3 nucleotides: TGCAGTGCTGGAACCGTCCCGGGACAGGTCCGCCAGAGCTCCTACGAGCAGTACTTC.

This clonotype was seen a few times. The J gene is TRBJ2-5, the V gene TRBV3-1; 7 bases map to TRBD2. The CDR3 runs 15 residues. Germline CDR1 and CDR2: LGHDT and YNNKEL (reference sequence). Trimming cost V 0 bases and J 5 bases; bases outside gene matches: 6. This CDR3 is CASSQDVPAGETQYF. CDR3 bases: TGTGCCAGCAGCCAAGACGTACCAGCGGGGGAGACCCAGTACTTC.

V and J are TRBV2 and TRBJ1-1; tentatively, D is TRBD1 (6 bases). CDR1 SNHLY and CDR2 FYNNEI come from the germline V gene. V lost 8 bases, J lost 1 base, and 11 bases lay in between. There are 13 residues in the CDR3. The CDR3, as DNA: TGTGCCAGCTCCACAGGGCCGAACACTGAAGCTTTCTTT. Its translation is CASSTGPNTEAFF.

This chain links TRBV7-6 with TRBJ1-1; TRBD1 aligns across 7 bases. CDR1 and CDR2 from the germline V gene are SGHVS and FNYEAQ. The CDR3 length is 15 residues. The V and J ends lost 1 base and 7 bases, in that order; junction bases with no gene match: 9. CDR3 DNA sequence: TGTGCCAGCAGCTTAGGACAGGGAACCCCACATGAAGCTTTCTTT. Protein: CASSLGQGTPHEAFF.

This clonotype was detected only a few times. An end of the junction does not agree with germline; a read error may underlie this. V gene TRBV7-9 combines with J gene TRBJ1-1, with TRBD1 matching 7 bases. There are 15 residues in the CDR3. In germline, CDR1 is SEHNR, CDR2 FQNEAQ (reference sequence). CDR3 region: CSSSPDRLIFTEAFF. The CDR3 nucleotides are TGTTCCAGCAGCCCGGACAGGTTAATTTTCACTGAAGCTTTCTTT.

The J gene is TRBJ2-3, the V gene TRBV20-1; no reliable D call. The CDR3 is 12 residues long. Trimming took off 6 bases at V and 4 bases at J, with 11 bases between the two ends. Per the germline V gene, CDR1 is DFQATT and CDR2 is SNEGSKA (reference sequence). In DNA, the CDR3 is TGCAGTGCCTTTGATACGTCAGATACGCAGTATTTT. Translation: CSAFDTSDTQYF.

This clonotype came up a few times. The chain has TRBV5-8 and TRBJ2-7; TRBD1 matches at 10 bases. Trimming cost V 4 bases and J 7 bases; bases outside gene matches: 8. The V gene's germline CDR1 is SGHTS and CDR2 YDEGEE. The CDR3 has 14 amino acids. The CDR3: CASSPGQGTEEQYV. CDR3 DNA sequence: TGTGCCAGCAGCCCGGGACAGGGGACCGAAGAGCAGTACGTC.

The rearrangement links TRBV12-3 or TRBV12-4 to TRBJ2-3; 7 bases map to TRBD2. Losses at the gene ends were 3 bases for V and 1 base for J; bases not matched to a gene: 7. This CDR3 comprises 16 residues. The CDR3 reads CASSFAAGVGTDTQYF. CDR3 in DNA: TGTGCCAGCAGTTTTGCGGCGGGGGTTGGCACAGATACGCAGTATTTT.

The chain carries TRBV6-5 and TRBJ2-5, with D perhaps TRBD2 (6 bases). The V gene's germline CDR1 is MNHEY and CDR2 SVGAGI. V lost 0 bases and J 4 bases, leaving 15 bases between the germline ends. This CDR3 is 16 amino acids long. The CDR3 is CASSYSQVGGLETQYF. The CDR3 bases are TGTGCCAGCAGTTACTCGCAGGTCGGGGGTTTAGAGACCCAGTACTTC.

This chain links TRBV7-2 with TRBJ2-2; possibly TRBD1 for D (5 bases). The CDR3 loop spans 16 amino acids. Trimming shortened V by 5 bases and J by 0 bases, and 13 bases separated the two germline ends. Germline assignment: CDR1 SGHTA and CDR2 FQGNSA. The CDR3: CASSRDRPANTGELFF. The CDR3 DNA reads TGTGCCAGCAGCCGAGACAGACCTGCGAACACCGGGGAGCTGTTTTTT. Together with reference TRBV7-2 and TRBJ2-2, the CDR3 gives the full variable domain: GAGVSQSPSNKVTEKGKDVELRCDPISGHTALYWYRQSLGQGLEFLIYFQGNSAPDKSGLPSDRFSAERTGGSVSTLTIQRTQQEDSAVYLCASSRDRPANTGELFFGEGSRLTVL.

The genes are TRBV6-1 and TRBJ2-7; 10 bases are a match to TRBD2. Germline loops: CDR1 MNHNS, CDR2 SASEGT. This CDR3 has 15 amino acids. V shed 5 bases and J 2 bases; nucleotides not matched to a gene: 6. The CDR3 DNA is TGTGCCAGCAGTCCCCAAAGCGGGGGGGCCTACGAGCAGTACTTC. Its protein is CASSPQSGGAYEQYF.

The table lists this clonotype with a few counts. This chain joins TRBV6-5 and TRBJ2-6; D might be TRBD2 (5 bases). The CDR3 spans 15 residues. V was clipped by 0 bases and J by 2 bases, with 5 bases between them. Per germline, CDR1 MNHEY and CDR2 SVGAGI. This CDR3 is CASSYSRAGANVLTF. CDR3 coding DNA: TGTGCCAGCAGTTACTCGAGGGCTGGGGCCAACGTCCTGACTTTC.

The chain has TRBV4-3 and TRBJ1-2; TRBD1 matches at 7 bases. Per the germline V gene, CDR1 is LGHNA and CDR2 is YSLEER. The CDR3 has 16 residues. J gave up 2 bases and V 1 base, and 7 bases lay outside the gene matches. The CDR3 nucleotides read TGCGCCAGCAGCCAAGGGACAGGCGAGCCCAACTATGGCTACACCTTC. Translated, it gives CASSQGTGEPNYGYTF.

The chain has TRBV4-3 and TRBJ2-2, with 8 bases matching TRBD2. CDR3 length: 16 residues. Looked up from germline, CDR1 is LGHNA and CDR2 is YSLEER. J gave up 5 bases and V 4 bases, and 9 bases lay outside the gene matches. DNA for the CDR3: TGCGCCAGCAGCCCACAGCCGGGGACTAGAACCGGGGAGCTGTTTTTT. It yields the protein CASSPQPGTRTGELFF.

The chain has TRBV7-9 and TRBJ2-5, with D possibly matching TRBD2 (6 bases). The CDR3 consists of 15 residues. V was clipped by 5 bases and J by 0 bases, with 13 bases between them. CDR1 and CDR2 from the germline V gene are SEHNR and FQNEAQ (reference sequence). CDR3 sequence reads: CASSPGLLDQETQYF. As DNA, the CDR3 is TGTGCCAGCAGCCCGGGACTCCTAGACCAAGAGACCCAGTACTTC.

This clonotype was picked up a small number of times. The chain is built from TRBV5-5 and TRBJ2-7; 7 nucleotides align to TRBD2. The V gene end was trimmed by 1 base and the J gene end by 5 bases; junction bases not matched to a gene: 3. This CDR3 comprises 13 residues. CDR1 and CDR2 (germline): SGHKS, YYEKEE (reference sequence). CDR3 coding DNA: TGTGCCAGCAGCTTGCCGGGGGGTCACGAGCAGTACTTC. This encodes CASSLPGGHEQYF.

The J gene is TRBJ2-1, the V gene TRBV20-1; the match to TRBD2 covers 12 bases. Germline values: CDR1 DFQATT, CDR2 SNEGSKA (reference sequence). The CDR3 covers 17 residues. The ends lost 3 bases at V and 0 bases at J; junction bases unmatched: 6. CDR3 sequence reads: CSARRLAGGPSYNEQFF. The CDR3 coding sequence is TGCAGTGCTAGGCGTCTAGCGGGGGGGCCCTCCTACAATGAGCAGTTCTTC.

The table lists this clonotype with a few counts. The chain joins TRBV5-6 to TRBJ2-1; D gene uncertain. CDR3 length equals 12 residues. With 2 bases removed from V and 10 bases from J, the gap between germline ends came to 10 bases. The germline V gene has CDR1 SGHDT and CDR2 YYEEEE. The CDR3 here is CASSLPNGEQFF. The CDR3 DNA reads as TGTGCCAGCAGCTTACCGAATGGGGAGCAGTTCTTC.

The table lists this clonotype with a few counts. The V gene is TRBV20-1, the J gene TRBJ2-7; 10 bases map to TRBD2. CDR1 DFQATT and CDR2 SNEGSKA come from the germline V gene (reference sequence). Trimming at V came to 1 base and at J to 4 bases, leaving 7 bases not matched to a gene. The length of the CDR3 is 15 residues. The CDR3 spells CSARGQRGGIYEQYV. CDR3 in DNA: TGCAGTGCTAGAGGACAGCGGGGGGGTATTTACGAGCAGTACGTC.

The table lists this clonotype with a count of one. The J gene is TRBJ1-3, the V gene TRBV29-1, with D tentatively TRBD1 (6 bases). CDR3 length: 13 residues. Trimming cost V 2 bases and J 2 bases, with 7 bases left between them. Germline V lookup: CDR1 SQVTM, CDR2 ANQGSEA. The CDR3: CSVEQGTGNTIYF. The CDR3 DNA is TGCAGCGTTGAACAGGGGACTGGAAACACCATATATTTT.

There are a few counts of this clonotype. The chain carries TRBV5-1 and TRBJ1-1, with D perhaps TRBD1 (5 bases). Trimming stripped 2 bases from V and 5 bases from J, with 16 bases between. The CDR3 totals 15 residues. Per the germline V gene, CDR1 is SGHRS and CDR2 is YFSETQ. CDR3: CASSLDSNSWTEAFF. Written as DNA, the CDR3 is TGCGCCAGCAGCTTAGACAGCAACTCGTGGACTGAAGCTTTCTTT.